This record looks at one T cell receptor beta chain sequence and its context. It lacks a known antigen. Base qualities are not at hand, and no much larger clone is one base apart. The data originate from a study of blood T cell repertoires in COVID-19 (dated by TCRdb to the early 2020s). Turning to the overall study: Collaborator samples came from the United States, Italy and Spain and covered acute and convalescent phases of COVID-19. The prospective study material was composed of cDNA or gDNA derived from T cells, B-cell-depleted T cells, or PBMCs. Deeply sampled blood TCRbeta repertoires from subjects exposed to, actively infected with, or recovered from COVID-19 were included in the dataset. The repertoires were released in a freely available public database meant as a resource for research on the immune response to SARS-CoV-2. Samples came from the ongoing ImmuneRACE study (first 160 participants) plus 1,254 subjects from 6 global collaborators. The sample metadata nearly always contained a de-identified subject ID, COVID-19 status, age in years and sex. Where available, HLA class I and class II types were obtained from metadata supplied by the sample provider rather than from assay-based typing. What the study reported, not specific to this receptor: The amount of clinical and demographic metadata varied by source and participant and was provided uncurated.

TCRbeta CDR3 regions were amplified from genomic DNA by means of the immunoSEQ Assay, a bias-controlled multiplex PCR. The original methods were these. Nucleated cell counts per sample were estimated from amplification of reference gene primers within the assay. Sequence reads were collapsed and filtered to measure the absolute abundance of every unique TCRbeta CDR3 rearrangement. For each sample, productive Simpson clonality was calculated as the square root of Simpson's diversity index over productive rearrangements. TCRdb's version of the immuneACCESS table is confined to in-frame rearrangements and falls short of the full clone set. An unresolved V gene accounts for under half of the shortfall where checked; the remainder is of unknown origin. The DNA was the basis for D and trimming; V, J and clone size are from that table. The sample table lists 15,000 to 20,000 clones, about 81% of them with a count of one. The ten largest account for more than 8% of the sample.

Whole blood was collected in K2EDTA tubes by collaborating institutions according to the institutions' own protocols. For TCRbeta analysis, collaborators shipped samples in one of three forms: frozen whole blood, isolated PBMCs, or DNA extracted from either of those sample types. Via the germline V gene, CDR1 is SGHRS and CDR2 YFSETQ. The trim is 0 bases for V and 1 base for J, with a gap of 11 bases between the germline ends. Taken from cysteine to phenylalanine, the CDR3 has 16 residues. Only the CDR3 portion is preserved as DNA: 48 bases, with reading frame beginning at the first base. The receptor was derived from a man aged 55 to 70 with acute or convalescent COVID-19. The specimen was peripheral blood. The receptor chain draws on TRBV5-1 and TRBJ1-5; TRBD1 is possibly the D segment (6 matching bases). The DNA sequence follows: TGCGCCAGCAGCTTGGGATCGGGGGGCAGCAATCAGCCCCAGCATTTT. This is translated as CASSLGSGGSNQPQHF.